Listed below are T cell receptor beta chains from one sample, sequenced in a study of CD8 T cells in ankylosing spondylitis. TCRdb recomputed calls from the 5' RACE reads with MiXCR, one row per CDR3 protein. Of some 330,000 distinct CDR3 sequences listed, approximately 8.2% are singletons. What was sequenced was blood, either unsorted or a sorted T cell fraction (not recorded which). All receptors derive from a male donor with ankylosing spondylitis. Each CDR3 is given with its conserved first and last residue. D genes are given only for firm matches. Clone size is shown for a subset of rows, as once, few, many or a class of expanded clone.

CDR3nt	CDR3aa	d_gene	v_gene	j_gene	abundance
TGTGCCAGTGCCGAACTATACAGGGGCACTGAAGCTTTCTTT	CASAELYRGTEAFF	TRBD1	TRBV5-6	TRBJ1-1	many
TGCAGTGCCTCGGACTTTCTGATAAACTACTCCTACAATGAGCAGTTCTTC	CSASDFLINYSYNEQFF	-	TRBV20-1	TRBJ2-1	few
TGTGCCAGCAGCCAAGATGGCGCGAACGGGAGAAACACCGGGGAGCTGTTTTTT	CASSQDGANGRNTGELFF	-	TRBV4-2	TRBJ2-2	-
TGTGCCAGCCTTGGCGCAGATACGCAGTATTTT	CASLGADTQYF	-	TRBV12-3/TRBV12-4	TRBJ2-3	few
TGTGCCAGCAGCTTAACCGGGGAGCTCCCCTACGAGCAGTACTTC	CASSLTGELPYEQYF	-	TRBV11-2	TRBJ2-7	-
TGCAGCGTGGACAGCCCGCTAGGCACCGGGGAGCTGTTTTTT	CSVDSPLGTGELFF	-	TRBV29-1	TRBJ2-2	few
TGCAGTGCTCTCACCGGGACTAGCTTATTCTACAATGAGCAGTTCTTC	CSALTGTSLFYNEQFF	TRBD2	TRBV20-1	TRBJ2-1	-
TGTGCCAGCAGCCAAGGACTAGCGGGAGGATTCTCCTACAATGAGCAGTTCTTC	CASSQGLAGGFSYNEQFF	TRBD2	TRBV4-2	TRBJ2-1	-
TGTGCCAGCAGCCCGTATCGGACTAGCGGGAACACCGGGGAGCTGTTTTTT	CASSPYRTSGNTGELFF	TRBD2	TRBV9	TRBJ2-2	-
TGTGCCAGCAGGACTCCCCTAGCGGGAGCGCTCGAGCAGTACTTC	CASRTPLAGALEQYF	TRBD2	TRBV28	TRBJ2-7	many
TGTGCCAGCAGCTTAGGCCCCAGCGGGAGCACAGATACGCAGTATTTT	CASSLGPSGSTDTQYF	-	TRBV7-2	TRBJ2-3	many
TGCAGTGCTAGAGATCCACAGGAGGGGATTGGCACTGAAGCTTTCTTT	CSARDPQEGIGTEAFF	-	TRBV20-1	TRBJ1-1	-
TGTGCCAGCAGCTTCGACGGACAGGGGGCCGCCACCGGGGAGCTGTTTTTT	CASSFDGQGAATGELFF	TRBD1	TRBV5-5	TRBJ2-2	-
TGTGCCAGCAGCTTACCCGTCTCCTACGAGCAGTACTTC	CASSLPVSYEQYF	-	TRBV11-3	TRBJ2-7	few
TGTGCCAGCAGCTCCCGGGGCAGGGAAAATTCACCCCTCCACTTT	CASSSRGRENSPLHF	-	TRBV7-2	TRBJ1-6	few
TGTGCCAGCAGTTCTTTAGCGGGAGGGCCCACGTACTTC	CASSSLAGGPTYF	TRBD2	TRBV6-2/TRBV6-3	TRBJ2-7	-
TGTGCCAGCTCACCGAGGACAGGATACTCCTACGAGCAGTACTTC	CASSPRTGYSYEQYF	TRBD1	TRBV18	TRBJ2-7	many
TGCGCCAGCAGCTTCGGGCTACAGAACACTGAAGCTTTCTTT	CASSFGLQNTEAFF	-	TRBV5-1	TRBJ1-1	-
TGCAGCGCCCGGACAGGGGGTAATGAAAAACTGTTTTTT	CSARTGGNEKLFF	TRBD1	TRBV29-1	TRBJ1-4	many
TGTGCCAGCAGTTTGCTAGCCAAAAACATTCAGTACTTC	CASSLLAKNIQYF	-	TRBV12-3/TRBV12-4	TRBJ2-4	-
TGCGCCAGCAGCCTACAGGGGTTCGGAGACAATGAGCAGTTCTTC	CASSLQGFGDNEQFF	TRBD1	TRBV5-1	TRBJ2-1	many
TGTGTCAGCAGCTTAGCTGAGGGACTCTACAATGAGCAGTTCTTC	CVSSLAEGLYNEQFF	-	TRBV7-8	TRBJ2-1	-
TGTGCCAGCAGTTTTAGGACAGCCAATCAGCCCCAGCATTTT	CASSFRTANQPQHF	-	TRBV12-3/TRBV12-4	TRBJ1-5	few
TGCGCCAGCAGCCAAGATCATGGCAGGGGGAACACTGAAGCTTTCTTT	CASSQDHGRGNTEAFF	-	TRBV4-1	TRBJ1-1	few
TGCAGCGTGTCCGGGACTAGCGGCCACAATGAGCAGTTCTTC	CSVSGTSGHNEQFF	TRBD2	TRBV29-1	TRBJ2-1	many
TGTGCCAGCAGTGAAGGAGGAGGTAGCACAGATACGCAGTATTTT	CASSEGGGSTDTQYF	-	TRBV6-1	TRBJ2-3	few
TGTGCCAGCAGCTTAGCGGGACAGACTAACTATGGCTACACCTTC	CASSLAGQTNYGYTF	TRBD1	TRBV7-2	TRBJ1-2	many
TGCGCCAGCAGCCAAGAAGGCGGGCCGTCCTACGAGCAGTACTTC	CASSQEGGPSYEQYF	-	TRBV4-3	TRBJ2-7	few
TGTGCCACCAGTTGGGAAGGCGGGCGGGTTGAGGAGACCCAGTACTTC	CATSWEGGRVEETQYF	-	TRBV12-3/TRBV12-4	TRBJ2-5	few
TGTGCCAGCAGCCGTACTAGCGGGAATGGCAATGAGCAGTTCTTC	CASSRTSGNGNEQFF	TRBD2	TRBV4-2	TRBJ2-1	-
TGTGCCACCAGTGACCGCAGGAACACAGATACGCAGTATTTT	CATSDRRNTDTQYF	-	TRBV24-1	TRBJ2-3	few
TGTGCCAGCAGCTTGACCGGGGGCGGTGGCGGCACAGATACGCAGTATTTT	CASSLTGGGGGTDTQYF	-	TRBV5-5	TRBJ2-3	few
TGTGCCAGCCAGGGGGGGAGCTCCTACAATGAGCAGTTCTTC	CASQGGSSYNEQFF	-	TRBV28	TRBJ2-1	few
TGCAGTGCTAGTATAGGGGGCGGGTTCACAGATACGCAGTATTTT	CSASIGGGFTDTQYF	TRBD1	TRBV20-1	TRBJ2-3	-
TGCAGTGCAGAGGTGCGTGCGGGTACGCAGTATTTT	CSAEVRAGTQYF	-	TRBV20-1	TRBJ2-3	many
TGTGCCAGCAGCAAGGGACTAGCGGGATCCACAGATACGCAGTATTTT	CASSKGLAGSTDTQYF	TRBD2	TRBV3-1	TRBJ2-3	many
TGCAGTGCTCAGACAGGGGGCTGGTCAGATACGCAGTATTTT	CSAQTGGWSDTQYF	TRBD1	TRBV20-1	TRBJ2-3	many
TGCAGCGTTGAGTCACAGGGGGACACTGAAGCTTTCTTT	CSVESQGDTEAFF	TRBD1	TRBV29-1	TRBJ1-1	few
TGTGCCAGCAGCTTTTTGGTGCCAGGAACCTATGGCTACACCTTC	CASSFLVPGTYGYTF	-	TRBV7-8	TRBJ1-2	few
TGCGCCAGCAGCCAAGCTATCAGGGCGACCCAGTACTTC	CASSQAIRATQYF	-	TRBV4-1	TRBJ2-5	-
TGTGCCAGCAGTTTAGGTCGTAGACAGGGCAACGAGCAGTACTTC	CASSLGRRQGNEQYF	TRBD1	TRBV12-3/TRBV12-4	TRBJ2-7	many
TGCGCCAGCAGCCAAAACCGGGACGTCCAAGAGACCCAGTACTTC	CASSQNRDVQETQYF	-	TRBV4-1	TRBJ2-5	few
TGTGCCACCAGCAGAGATGTTGAGACCCAGTACTTC	CATSRDVETQYF	-	TRBV15	TRBJ2-5	-
TGTGCCAGCAGCGTGGGTCGTGTGGGAGGCGCGAACACCGGGGAGCTGTTTTTT	CASSVGRVGGANTGELFF	-	TRBV7-3	TRBJ2-2	-
TGCGCCAGCAGCTTCGGGACACCCATCACAGATACGCAGTATTTT	CASSFGTPITDTQYF	-	TRBV5-1	TRBJ2-3	-
TGTGCCAGCACTCTTCTAGCGGGAGCAACAGATACGCAGTATTTT	CASTLLAGATDTQYF	TRBD2	TRBV12-3/TRBV12-4	TRBJ2-3	-
TGTGCCAGCTCACCTACCTTCTTCAGTGACGAGCAGTACTTC	CASSPTFFSDEQYF	-	TRBV18	TRBJ2-7	many
TGTGCCAGCAGCTTGGCAAGGGCAGGTTTGATGAATCAGCCCCAGCATTTT	CASSLARAGLMNQPQHF	-	TRBV5-6	TRBJ1-5	-
TGCGCCAGCAGCCCCGGGGGGGGACGAGGGGCAGATACGCAGTATTTT	CASSPGGGRGADTQYF	TRBD2	TRBV5-1	TRBJ2-3	few
TGTGCCAGCAGTGACATCCGGGCCCGGGGCATTAATGAGCAGTTCTTC	CASSDIRARGINEQFF	-	TRBV2	TRBJ2-1	few
TGCAGCGCAGGGGGCTCGGGCACTGAAGCTTTCTTT	CSAGGSGTEAFF	TRBD1	TRBV29-1	TRBJ1-1	few
TGTGCCAGCAGCATACACACGTACAATGAGCAGTTCTTC	CASSIHTYNEQFF	-	TRBV11-3	TRBJ2-1	-